This T cell receptor (beta chain) was sequenced during a study of CD8+ T cells in alopecia areata. The study, taken as a whole, reports: Patients shared TCRs less clearly than mice did, possibly owing to HLA.

As for treatment: oral pan-JAK inhibitor, 5-10 mg twice daily. Both peripheral blood and punch biopsies of lesional scalp skin were obtained from patients who had alopecia areata. This clone was counted only a few times. As yet, its antigen is unknown. Other DNA variants within this sample encode the same CDR3. RNA extraction and reverse transcription yielded cDNA as sequencing template. Libraries were prepared by immunoSEQ multiplex PCR; TCRdb keeps only in-frame clonotypes and omits some of them. The sample lists about 180,000 clones, 50% to 65% occurring once. V dropped 6 bases and J dropped 1; count of bases not matched to a gene: 3. The CDR3 is 12 residues long. Germline V gene data show CDR1 as SQVTM and CDR2 as ANQGSEA.

The sequencing used CD8+ T cells sorted from blood, collected at week 24, from a patient treated with tofacitinib. The TCR comes from a human donor with alopecia areata. The chain uses TRBV29-1 and TRBJ2-7, with 7 bases matching TRBD1. CDR3 in amino acids: CSVEGQSYEQYF. The CDR3 DNA sequence: TGCAGCGTCGAGGGACAGTCCTACGAGCAGTACTTC.